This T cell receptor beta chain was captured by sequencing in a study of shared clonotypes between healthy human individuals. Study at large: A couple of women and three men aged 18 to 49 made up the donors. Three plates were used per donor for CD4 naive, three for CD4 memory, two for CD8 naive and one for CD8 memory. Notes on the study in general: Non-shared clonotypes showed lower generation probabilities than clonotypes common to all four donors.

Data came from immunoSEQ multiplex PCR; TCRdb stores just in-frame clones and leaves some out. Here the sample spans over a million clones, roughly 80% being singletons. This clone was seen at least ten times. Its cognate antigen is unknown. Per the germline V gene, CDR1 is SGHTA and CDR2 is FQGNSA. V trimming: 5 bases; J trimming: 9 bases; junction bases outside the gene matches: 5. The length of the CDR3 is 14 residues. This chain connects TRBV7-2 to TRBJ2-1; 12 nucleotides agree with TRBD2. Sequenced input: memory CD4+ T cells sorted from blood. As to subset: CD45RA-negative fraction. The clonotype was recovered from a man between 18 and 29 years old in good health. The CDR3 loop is CASSRTSGTGEQFF. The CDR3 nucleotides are TGTGCCAGCAGCCGGACTAGCGGGACGGGTGAGCAGTTCTTC. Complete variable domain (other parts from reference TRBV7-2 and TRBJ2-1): GAGVSQSPSNKVTEKGKDVELRCDPISGHTALYWYRQSLGQGLEFLIYFQGNSAPDKSGLPSDRFSAERTGGSVSTLTIQRTQQEDSAVYLCASSRTSGTGEQFFGPGTRLTVL.